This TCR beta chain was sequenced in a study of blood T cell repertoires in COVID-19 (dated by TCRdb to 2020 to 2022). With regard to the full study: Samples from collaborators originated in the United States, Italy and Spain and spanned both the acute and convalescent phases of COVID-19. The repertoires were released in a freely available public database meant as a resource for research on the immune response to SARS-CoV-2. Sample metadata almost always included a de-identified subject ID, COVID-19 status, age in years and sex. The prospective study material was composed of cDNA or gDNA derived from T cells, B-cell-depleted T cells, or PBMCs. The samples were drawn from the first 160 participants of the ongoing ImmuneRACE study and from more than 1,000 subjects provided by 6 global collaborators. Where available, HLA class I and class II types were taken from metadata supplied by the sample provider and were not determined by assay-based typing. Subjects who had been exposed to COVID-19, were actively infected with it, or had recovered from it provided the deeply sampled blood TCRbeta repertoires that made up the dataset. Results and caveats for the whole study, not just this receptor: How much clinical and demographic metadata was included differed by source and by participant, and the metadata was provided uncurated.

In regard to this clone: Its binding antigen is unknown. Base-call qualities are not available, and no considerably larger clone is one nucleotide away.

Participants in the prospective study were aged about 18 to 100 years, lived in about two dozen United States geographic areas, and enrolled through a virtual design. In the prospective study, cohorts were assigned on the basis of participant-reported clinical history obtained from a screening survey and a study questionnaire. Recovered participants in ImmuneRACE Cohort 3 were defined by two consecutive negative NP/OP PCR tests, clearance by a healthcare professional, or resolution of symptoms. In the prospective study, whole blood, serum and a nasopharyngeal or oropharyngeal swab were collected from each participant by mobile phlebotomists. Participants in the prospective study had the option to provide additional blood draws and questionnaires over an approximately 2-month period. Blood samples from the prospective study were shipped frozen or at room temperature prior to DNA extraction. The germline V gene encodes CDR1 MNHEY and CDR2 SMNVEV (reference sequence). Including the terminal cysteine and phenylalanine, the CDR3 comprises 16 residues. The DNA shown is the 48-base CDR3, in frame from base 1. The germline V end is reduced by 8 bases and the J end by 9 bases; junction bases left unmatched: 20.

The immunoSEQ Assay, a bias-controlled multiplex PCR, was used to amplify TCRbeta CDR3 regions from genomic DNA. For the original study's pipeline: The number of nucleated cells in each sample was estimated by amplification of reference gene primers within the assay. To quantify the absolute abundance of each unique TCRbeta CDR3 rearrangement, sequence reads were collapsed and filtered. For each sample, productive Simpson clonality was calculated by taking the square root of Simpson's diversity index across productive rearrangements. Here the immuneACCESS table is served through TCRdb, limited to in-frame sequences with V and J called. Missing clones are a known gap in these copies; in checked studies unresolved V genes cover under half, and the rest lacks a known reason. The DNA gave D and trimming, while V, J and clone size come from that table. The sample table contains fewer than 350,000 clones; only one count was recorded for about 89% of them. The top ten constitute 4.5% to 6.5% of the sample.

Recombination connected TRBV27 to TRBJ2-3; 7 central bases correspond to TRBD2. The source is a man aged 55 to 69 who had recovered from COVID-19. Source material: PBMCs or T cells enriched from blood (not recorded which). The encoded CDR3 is CASGPSIGASGRTQYF. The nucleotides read TGTGCCAGCGGTCCTTCCATAGGAGCTAGCGGTCGGACGCAGTATTTT.